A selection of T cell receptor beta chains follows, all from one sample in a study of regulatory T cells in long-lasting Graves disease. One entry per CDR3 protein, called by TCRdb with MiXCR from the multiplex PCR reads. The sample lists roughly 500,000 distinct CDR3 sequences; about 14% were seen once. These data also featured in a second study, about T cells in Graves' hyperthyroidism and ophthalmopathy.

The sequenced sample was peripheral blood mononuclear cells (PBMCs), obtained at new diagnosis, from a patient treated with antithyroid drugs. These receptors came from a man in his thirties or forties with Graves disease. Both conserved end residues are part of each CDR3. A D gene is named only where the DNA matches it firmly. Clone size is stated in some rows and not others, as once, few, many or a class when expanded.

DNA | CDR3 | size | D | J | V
TGCAGCGTTCCGGACACCTCAAAGGGCTACACCTTC | CSVPDTSKGYTF | few | NA | TRBJ1-2 | TRBV29-1
TGTGCCATCAGTGCGGGGGTTTTAGGGGCTCTGGAGACCCAGTACTTC | CAISAGVLGALETQYF | NA | NA | TRBJ2-5 | TRBV10-3
TGCGCCAGCAGCCGCGGGGGGACGGGAGGAACCTACGAGCAGTACTTC | CASSRGGTGGTYEQYF | many | TRBD2 | TRBJ2-7 | TRBV5-1
TGTGCCAGCAGTACCTTAACCCCCACGGGGTGGGGGCGAGAGACCCAGTACTTC | CASSTLTPTGWGRETQYF | many | NA | TRBJ2-5 | TRBV12-3/TRBV12-4
TGCAGTGCTAAAGTATTGTACACCGAGTTAGGCTCCTACAATGTGCAGTTCTTC | CSAKVLYTELGSYNVQFF | NA | NA | TRBJ2-1 | TRBV20-1
TGCAGTGCTAGAGATCCGGATCTCCGAAACTATGGCTACACCTTC | CSARDPDLRNYGYTF | NA | NA | TRBJ1-2 | TRBV20-1
TGTGCCACCCAGATGGGACAGCGAAGCAATCAGCCCCAGCATTTT | CATQMGQRSNQPQHF | few | TRBD1 | TRBJ1-5 | TRBV10-3
TGTGCCATCAGCCAATTCTCTGGGGCCAACGTCCTGACTTTC | CAISQFSGANVLTF | many | NA | TRBJ2-6 | TRBV10-3
TGCAGTGCTAGAGCGGAGTTGGCTTTCTTT | CSARAELAFF | few | NA | TRBJ1-1 | TRBV20-1
TGTGCTAGCAGCATCGACCGTCGAGAGACCCAGTACTTC | CASSIDRRETQYF | many | NA | TRBJ2-5 | TRBV7-7
TGTGCCAGCAGCGCGAGGGGGGCCTACAATGAGCAGTTCTTC | CASSARGAYNEQFF | NA | NA | TRBJ2-1 | TRBV7-2
TGTGCCACCAGCCCGCGACTAGCGGGAGAGACCCAGTACTTC | CATSPRLAGETQYF | many | TRBD2 | TRBJ2-5 | TRBV15
TGTGCCAGCAGTTTACGGGGAAGCCAAGAGACCCAGTACTTC | CASSLRGSQETQYF | many | NA | TRBJ2-5 | TRBV12-3/TRBV12-4
TGTGCCAGCAGCTGGGGGAACCCTGGCGGGGAGCTGTTTTTT | CASSWGNPGGELFF | many | NA | TRBJ2-2 | TRBV7-8
TGTGCCACCAGTGATTTCGGCGGGAGGGGCTACAATGAGCAGTTCTTC | CATSDFGGRGYNEQFF | NA | TRBD2 | TRBJ2-1 | TRBV24-1
TGTGCCAGCAGCTCCCGGGTATGGACTAGCGGGAGTGGGTCCTACGAGCAGTACTTC | CASSSRVWTSGSGSYEQYF | many | TRBD2 | TRBJ2-7 | TRBV7-8
TGTGCCAGCAGCTTAGGTCCTCCCCTGAAGCAGTACTTC | CASSLGPPLKQYF | many | NA | TRBJ2-7 | TRBV7-2
TGTGCCAGCAGCCTCGGGACCCAAGATTTCGGAGGCACAGATACGCAGTATTTT | CASSLGTQDFGGTDTQYF | NA | NA | TRBJ2-3 | TRBV5-4
TGTGCCAGCAGCTACCGGAGCTCCCCCCTTGGAGCTTTCTTT | CASSYRSSPLGAFF | few | NA | TRBJ1-1 | TRBV5-6
TGTGCCAGCAGTGATAATACAGGTGGTCAGCCCCAGCATTTT | CASSDNTGGQPQHF | many | NA | TRBJ1-5 | TRBV2
TGTGCCAGCTCACCACAGGAGCGGGCAGACAATGAGCAGCTCTTC | CASSPQERADNEQLF | NA | NA | TRBJ2-1 | TRBV18
TGTGCCAGTAGTATAGCCGGACAGGCAGGACCTGAAGCTTTCTTT | CASSIAGQAGPEAFF | many | TRBD1 | TRBJ1-1 | TRBV19
TGTGCCAGCAACGATCCAGGGGGGTATGAGCAGTTCTTC | CASNDPGGYEQFF | NA | NA | TRBJ2-1 | TRBV7-2
TGTGCCAGCAGTCCCTACCCGACAGGGATTTCCTACAATGAGCAGTTCTTC | CASSPYPTGISYNEQFF | many | TRBD1 | TRBJ2-1 | TRBV28
TGCAGTGCTAGAGATGTCGTAGGAAACACCATATATTTT | CSARDVVGNTIYF | few | NA | TRBJ1-3 | TRBV20-1
TGTGCCAGCAGCTTACAAGCACAGGGTTACGAGCAGTACTTC | CASSLQAQGYEQYF | many | NA | TRBJ2-7 | TRBV11-2
TGTGCCAGCAGGAGGACAGGGAATACGCAGTATTTT | CASRRTGNTQYF | many | TRBD1 | TRBJ2-3 | TRBV12-3/TRBV12-4
TGTGCCAGCAGTTTGGAGAGATACGGGGCCGCCGGGGAGCTGTTTTTT | CASSLERYGAAGELFF | many | NA | TRBJ2-2 | TRBV2
TGTGCCAGCAGCCAGGACGTTACCTCCTACGAGCAGTACTTC | CASSQDVTSYEQYF | few | NA | TRBJ2-7 | TRBV9
TGTGCCAGCAGCCAATCGTACGGCTCCTACGAGCAGTACTTC | CASSQSYGSYEQYF | many | NA | TRBJ2-7 | TRBV16
TGTGCCAGCTCACCGTACCTTGCAGAGACTAGCGGGAGGTATACGCAGTATTTT | CASSPYLAETSGRYTQYF | many | TRBD2 | TRBJ2-3 | TRBV18
TGTGCCAGCAAACTACAGGTAACCTACGAGCAGTACTTC | CASKLQVTYEQYF | many | NA | TRBJ2-7 | TRBV27
TGTGCCAGCAGTTCATCGACAGGGCAGAACACTGAAGCTTTCTTT | CASSSSTGQNTEAFF | many | TRBD1 | TRBJ1-1 | TRBV6-2/TRBV6-3
TGTGCTAGTGGACCGGGGGGACCCGGGGAGCTGTTTTTT | CASGPGGPGELFF | NA | TRBD2 | TRBJ2-2 | TRBV12-5
TGTGCCAGCAGCCTTTCCGGGACAAGAAGTGGCTACACCTTC | CASSLSGTRSGYTF | many | NA | TRBJ1-2 | TRBV3-1
TGTGCCAGCTCAGAAGTTACAGGGCAGGTCTCCTATGGCTACACCTTC | CASSEVTGQVSYGYTF | few | NA | TRBJ1-2 | TRBV18
TGTGCCAGTTCGACAGGGGGCACGGGGGGCAATCAGCCCCAGCATTTT | CASSTGGTGGNQPQHF | NA | TRBD1 | TRBJ1-5 | TRBV27
TGTGCTAGTGGTTTGGACGTTTTTCGCAATCAGCCCCAGCATTTT | CASGLDVFRNQPQHF | many | NA | TRBJ1-5 | TRBV12-5
TGTGCCAGCCAGCTAGCGGGAGGGCCGACCATTCAGTACTTC | CASQLAGGPTIQYF | NA | TRBD2 | TRBJ2-4 | TRBV28
TGTGCCACCAGCAGCACGCAGTTATACAATGAGCAGTTCTTC | CATSSTQLYNEQFF | NA | NA | TRBJ2-1 | TRBV15
TGTGCCAGCCGAATTCCCGGGACGAATAATTCACCCCTCCACTTT | CASRIPGTNNSPLHF | many | NA | TRBJ1-6 | TRBV27
TGCAGTGTACTAGCGGGGGCTGATGAGCAGTTCTTC | CSVLAGADEQFF | few | TRBD2 | TRBJ2-1 | TRBV20-1
TGTGCCAGCAGTTCCTCCGGGACACCCTACAATGAGCAGTTCTTC | CASSSSGTPYNEQFF | many | NA | TRBJ2-1 | TRBV6-2/TRBV6-3
TGTGCCAGCAGCCAAGAGTGGACTAGCGGGACGGAGACCCAGTACTTC | CASSQEWTSGTETQYF | NA | TRBD2 | TRBJ2-5 | TRBV3-1
TGTGCCAGCAGTGCCAGGGGGCGACCCTACGAGCAGTACTTC | CASSARGRPYEQYF | few | TRBD1 | TRBJ2-7 | TRBV6-1
TGTGCCAGCAGCTGGGGACTAGCTTCCAGGGAGCTGTTTTTT | CASSWGLASRELFF | NA | TRBD2 | TRBJ2-2 | TRBV7-2